These 21 T cell receptor beta chains were all obtained from the same sample, sequenced in a study of T cells in Graves' hyperthyroidism and ophthalmopathy. Amplification yielded TCR beta CDR3 regions, with RNA transcripts as the source. A first-round RT-PCR of the TCR CDR3 used the HTBI primer set. TCRdb re-called the multiplex PCR reads with MiXCR, one entry per CDR3 protein. This table has about 510,000 distinct CDR3 sequences, 13% to 15% appearing once. The material sequenced was blood. The receptors shown here come from a woman in her thirties or forties with Graves' hyperthyroidism.

In this sample, this clonotype turned up many times. The rearrangement links TRBV5-1 to TRBJ2-5; TRBD2 is a possible D gene (6 bases). The CDR3 has 15 residues. V was cut by 4 bases and J by 5 bases, with 18 bases left in between. The germline V gene has CDR1 SGHRS and CDR2 YFSETQ. CDR3 nucleotide sequence: TGCGCCAGCAGCACGGGACTGGAGAAGGTGGAGACCCAGTACTTC. This encodes CASSTGLEKVETQYF.

This sequence joins TRBV5-1 and TRBJ2-2, with D perhaps TRBD1 or TRBD2 (6 bases each). Germline lookup yields CDR1 SGHRS and CDR2 YFSETQ. Between the trimmed V and J ends, which lost 6 bases and 2 bases, there was a span of 11 bases. The CDR3 covers 14 residues. Written as DNA, the CDR3 is TGCGCCAGCACCGCGGGACAAAACACCGGGGAGCTGTTTTTT. Amino acid sequence: CASTAGQNTGELFF.

This clonotype was counted only a few times. This chain joins TRBV27 and TRBJ1-5; 12 bases are shared with TRBD1. The CDR3 covers 19 residues. V shed 4 bases and J 0 bases; nucleotides not matched to a gene: 10. The germline CDR1 and CDR2 sequences are MNHEY and SMNVEV (reference sequence). The CDR3 DNA reads TGTGCCAGCAGTTCCTCCGGGACAGGGGGCGGTTTTAGCAATCAGCCCCAGCATTTT. This gives the protein CASSSSGTGGGFSNQPQHF.

This clonotype was picked up a small number of times. V is TRBV4-1 and J is TRBJ2-1, with 12 positions matching TRBD2. V was pared by 3 bases and J by 8 bases, with 5 bases of the junction left unmatched. In germline, CDR1 is MGHRA, CDR2 YSYEKL. The CDR3 is 15 residues long. CDR3 region: CASSQTSGSNDEQFF. In DNA form, the CDR3 reads TGCGCCAGCAGCCAGACTAGCGGGAGTAACGATGAGCAGTTCTTC.

The sample holds a few counts of this clonotype. The CDR3 sequence is CASSERGGGGEQYF. The CDR3 bases are TGTGCCAGCAGCGAACGGGGAGGGGGAGGCGAGCAGTACTTC. V and J are TRBV9 and TRBJ2-7; TRBD2 is a possible D gene (7 bases). V was shortened by 3 bases and J by 6 bases, with 16 bases between the two germline ends. CDR1 is SGDLS, CDR2 YYNGEE, per germline. The CDR3 has 14 residues.

Ten or more counts support this clonotype. This chain uses TRBV3-1 with TRBJ2-6; D gene uncertain. The CDR3 has 13 amino acids. Germline CDR1 is LGHDT and CDR2 is YNNKEL (reference sequence). Trimming removed 1 base from V and 2 bases from J, with 0 bases in between. CDR3: CASSQAGANVLTF. The CDR3 coding sequence is TGTGCCAGCAGCCAAGCTGGGGCCAACGTCCTGACTTTC.

This sequence joins TRBV9 and TRBJ2-5; TRBD2 agrees at 8 bases. Germline CDR1 and CDR2: SGDLS and YYNGEE. With V trimmed by 0 bases and J by 4 bases, 8 bases remained unmatched. CDR3 size: 16 residues. The CDR3 DNA follows: TGTGCCAGCAGCGTAGGTGGGACTAGTTTAGGAGAGACCCAGTACTTC. Amino acids: CASSVGGTSLGETQYF.

The chain carries TRBV5-1 and TRBJ2-2; D is perhaps TRBD2 (6 bases). In germline, CDR1 is SGHRS, CDR2 YFSETQ. Trimming shortened V by 9 bases and J by 4 bases, and 16 bases separated the two germline ends. The CDR3 loop spans 14 amino acids. The CDR3 loop reads CATMAGSGTGELFF. CDR3 coding DNA: TGCGCCACCATGGCGGGGTCGGGCACCGGGGAGCTGTTTTTT.

This chain links TRBV9 with TRBJ2-7, with D perhaps matching TRBD1 (5 bases). V lost 0 bases and J lost 7, with 11 bases in between. The CDR3 totals 13 residues. Germline V gene lookup returns CDR1 SGDLS and CDR2 YYNGEE. The CDR3 sequence: CASSVDQGREQYF. The CDR3 nucleotides read TGTGCCAGCAGCGTAGATCAGGGTCGAGAGCAGTACTTC.

A few counts support this clonotype. This chain connects TRBV5-1 to TRBJ2-3; TRBD2 matches at 7 bases. Germline lookup yields CDR1 SGHRS and CDR2 YFSETQ. J gave up 4 bases and V 1 base, and 3 bases lay outside the gene matches. The length of the CDR3 is 14 residues. CDR3 loop: CASSLTAGADTQYF. The CDR3 DNA sequence: TGCGCCAGCAGCTTGACGGCGGGAGCAGATACGCAGTATTTT.

This clonotype was recorded many times. The V gene is TRBV30, the J gene TRBJ1-5; D possibly corresponds to TRBD1 (5 bases). The CDR3 covers 16 residues. Germline CDR1 GTSNPN, CDR2 SVGIG (reference sequence). With 0 bases removed from V and 2 bases from J, the gap between germline ends came to 14 bases. The chain's CDR3 is CAWSVLRGDGNQPQHF. As DNA, the CDR3 is TGTGCCTGGAGTGTACTGAGGGGAGATGGCAATCAGCCCCAGCATTTT.

The table lists this clonotype with many counts. This chain uses TRBV20-1 with TRBJ1-4; D gene uncertain. The germline V and J ends were trimmed by 1 base and 5 bases, with 8 bases remaining between them. The CDR3 consists of 13 residues. Germline CDR1 reads DFQATT; CDR2 reads SNEGSKA (reference sequence). CDR3 amino acids: CSARGGINEKLFF. CDR3 DNA: TGCAGTGCTAGAGGCGGAATCAATGAAAAACTGTTTTTT.

This clonotype was recorded at least ten times. The chain carries TRBV7-9 and TRBJ2-7; 8 bases are shared with TRBD2. The J segment lost 2 bases and the V segment lost 5 bases, leaving 17 bases of the junction unmatched. The CDR3 extends over 18 amino acids. The germline V gene has CDR1 SEHNR and CDR2 FQNEAQ (reference sequence). This chain's CDR3 is CASSRDFTGTRTTYEQYF. For the CDR3, the DNA is TGTGCCAGCAGCCGGGATTTTACCGGGACTAGGACTACCTACGAGCAGTACTTC.

This clonotype was counted many times. This chain links TRBV5-1 with TRBJ2-7; D possibly corresponds to TRBD1 (6 bases). CDR1 is SGHRS, CDR2 YFSETQ, per germline. V was trimmed by 5 bases and J by 6 bases, leaving 12 bases between them. CDR3 length equals 12 residues. The CDR3 sequence is CASRLTGGEQYF. The DNA of the CDR3 is TGCGCCAGCAGACTGACAGGCGGCGAGCAGTACTTC.

The chain has TRBV10-3 and TRBJ1-1; TRBD1 matches at 11 bases. The CDR3 sequence is 14 residues long. V lost 11 bases to trimming and J lost 2 bases; unmatched junction nucleotides: 7. The V gene's germline CDR1 is ENHRY and CDR2 SYGVKD. The CDR3 reads CAVWTGGGNTEAFF. As DNA, the CDR3 is TGTGCCGTTTGGACAGGGGGCGGAAACACTGAAGCTTTCTTT.

This clonotype was counted a few times. The chain combines TRBV29-1 with TRBJ1-1; D not resolved. The germline V gene has CDR1 SQVTM and CDR2 ANQGSEA. This CDR3 region has 14 residues. V lost 6 bases and J lost 13, with 27 bases in between. The chain's CDR3 is CSVETDPPSHGDFF. As DNA, the CDR3 is TGCAGCGTGGAAACCGACCCTCCAAGTCATGGTGATTTCTTT.

Concerning this clonotype itself: At one boundary the junction diverges from the germline segment, which might be a read error. This chain connects TRBV5-1 to TRBJ1-1; TRBD1 matches at 7 bases. This CDR3 has 15 amino acids. The germline V gene has CDR1 SGHRS and CDR2 YFSETQ. The CDR3 region has the DNA TGCGCCAGCAGCTTGTCGGGACAGCCGAACACTGAAGCTTCCTTT. Its protein is CASSLSGQPNTEASF.

This clonotype has at least ten counts. The V and J genes are TRBV6-2 or TRBV6-3 and TRBJ1-5, with 8 bases matching TRBD1. The CDR3 contains 14 residues. Looked up from germline, CDR1 is MNHEY and CDR2 is SVGEGT. Losses at the gene ends were 5 bases for V and 4 bases for J; bases not matched to a gene: 4. CDR3 region: CASSDRTGNQPQHF. CDR3 nucleotide sequence: TGTGCCAGCAGTGACCGGACAGGGAATCAGCCCCAGCATTTT.

This clonotype was counted many times. V gene TRBV27 combines with J gene TRBJ2-6, with TRBD2 matching over 9 bases. Losses at the gene ends were 5 bases for V and 3 bases for J; bases not matched to a gene: 5. The CDR3 consists of 16 residues. The germline V gene encodes CDR1 MNHEY and CDR2 SMNVEV (reference sequence). The CDR3 reads CASSPREGLGANVLTF. The CDR3 DNA reads as TGTGCCAGCAGTCCGCGGGAGGGCCTTGGGGCCAACGTCCTGACTTTC.

The chain has TRBV2 and TRBJ2-3, with D possibly matching TRBD2 (6 bases). Germline loops: CDR1 SNHLY, CDR2 FYNNEI. CDR3 length equals 15 residues. Deletions cut 3 bases from V and 2 bases from J, with 12 bases between. CDR3 nucleotides: TGTGCCAGCAGTGATGGGGCGGGACCCACAGATACGCAGTATTTT. Its protein is CASSDGAGPTDTQYF.

This clonotype appeared many times. The chain employs TRBV3-1 and TRBJ1-6, with 10 nucleotides matching TRBD1. V lost 6 bases, J lost 8 bases, and 7 bases stayed unmatched. Germline V lookup: CDR1 LGHDT, CDR2 YNNKEL (reference sequence). The CDR3 has 15 amino acids. The CDR3 nucleotides are TGTGCCAGCAGGGTAGGGACAGGGGACTATTCACCCCTCCACTTT. Its protein product is CASRVGTGDYSPLHF.